The following is a T cell receptor beta chain sequence with its context. Germline values: CDR1 MNHEY, CDR2 SMNVEV (reference sequence). CDR3 length equals 15 residues. V dropped 9 bases and J dropped 2 bases, with 20 bases sitting between them. The entry originates in a study of shared clonotypes between healthy human individuals. Repertoires were generated with immunoSEQ multiplex PCR, while TCRdb's copy carries only in-frame clones and drops some. This table holds over 950,000 clones, roughly 80% found once. What was sequenced was memory CD4+ T cells from PBMCs. The subset is: CD45RA-negative fraction. This chain uses TRBV27 with TRBJ2-7, with D perhaps TRBD1 (6 bases). The clonotype originates from a man between 18 and 29 years old in good health. Some clones in this sample may be carry-over from other donors' samples. The CDR3 DNA sequence: TGTGCCAGTCACAGGGACCCACTGAAGGCCTACGAGCAGTACTTC. Translating it yields CASHRDPLKAYEQYF.